This paragraph covers one TCR beta chain sequence. The antigen is not known. This sample was taken from a study of cytomegalovirus exposure and HLA in healthy donors. Study-level findings and limits: Reports described diagnosis of cytomegalovirus status by the classifier as highly specific and sensitive.

Use of 60 Vbeta and 13 Jbeta primers characterized the PCR. The method was immunoSEQ multiplex PCR; TCRdb's version includes in-frame clones alone and lacks a portion of them. This repertoire includes 45,000 to 70,000 clones. This CDR3 contains 14 residues. Germline values: CDR1 MDHEN, CDR2 SYDVKM. V was cut by 2 bases and J by 4 bases, with 9 bases left in between. The chain links TRBV28 to TRBJ2-1; the D gene is possibly TRBD1 (5 bases). The source material was PBMCs. This TCR was sampled from a woman in her forties or fifties in good health and CMV-seropositive. CDR3 DNA: TGTGCCAGCAGTTTAGGGGCACTGTACAATGAGCAGTTCTTC. Translation: CASSLGALYNEQFF.